The sequence of this T cell receptor (beta chain) was determined in a study of T cells in Graves' hyperthyroidism and ophthalmopathy. The source material, RNA transcripts, was used to amplify TCR beta CDR3 regions. When the TCR CDR3 underwent first-round RT-PCR, the HTBI primer set was used. TCRdb ran MiXCR on the multiplex PCR reads and lists one entry per CDR3 protein. This table has around 480,000 distinct CDR3 sequences, 13% to 15% appearing once. The V and J ends lost 5 bases and 5 bases respectively, with 13 bases between them. There are 14 residues in the CDR3. Patients were aged 18 to 65, had disease duration under 2 months, and had newly diagnosed hyperthyroidism.

The sequenced sample was blood. The TCR originated in a woman between 18 and 29 years old with Graves' hyperthyroidism. V and J are TRBV12-3 or TRBV12-4 and TRBJ2-4; weak D call: TRBD1 (5 bases). DNA of the CDR3: TGTGCCAGCAGTCCCTCGACAGATCAAAACATTCAGTACTTC. Translated: CASSPSTDQNIQYF.